This entry describes one TCR beta chain. These data belong to a study of blood T cell repertoires in COVID-19. Study details: Material from acute and convalescent COVID-19 was sourced from the United States, Italy and Spain. Sources were T cells, B-cell-depleted T cells, or PBMCs; the material itself was cDNA or gDNA.

The V gene's germline CDR1 is MDHEN and CDR2 SYDVKM. The CDR3 has 14 residues. V was shortened by 2 bases and J by 7 bases, with 11 bases between the two germline ends. Data came from immunoSEQ multiplex PCR; TCRdb stores just in-frame clones and leaves some out. Of 30,000 to 40,000 clones in the sample, roughly 90% were seen once. The receptor was derived from a human donor with active COVID-19. The donor label of this sample is uncertain. The rearrangement links TRBV28 to TRBJ1-4, with a possible D match to TRBD1 (5 bases). The sample taken for sequencing was peripheral blood. The chain's CDR3 is CASSLPGSGEKLFF. CDR3 sequence (DNA): TGTGCCAGCAGTTTACCAGGGTCGGGTGAAAAACTGTTTTTT.